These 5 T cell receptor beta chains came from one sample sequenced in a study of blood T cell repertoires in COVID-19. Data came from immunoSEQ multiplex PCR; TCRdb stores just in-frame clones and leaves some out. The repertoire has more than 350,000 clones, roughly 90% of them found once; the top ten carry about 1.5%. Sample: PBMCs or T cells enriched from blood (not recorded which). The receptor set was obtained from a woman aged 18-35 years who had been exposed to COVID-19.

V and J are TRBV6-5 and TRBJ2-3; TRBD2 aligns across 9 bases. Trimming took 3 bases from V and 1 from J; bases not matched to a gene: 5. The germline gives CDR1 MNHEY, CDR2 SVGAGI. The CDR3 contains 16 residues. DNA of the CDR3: TGTGCCAGCAGTTATTCTAGCGGGACTGGCACAGATACGCAGTATTTT. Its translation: CASSYSSGTGTDTQYF.

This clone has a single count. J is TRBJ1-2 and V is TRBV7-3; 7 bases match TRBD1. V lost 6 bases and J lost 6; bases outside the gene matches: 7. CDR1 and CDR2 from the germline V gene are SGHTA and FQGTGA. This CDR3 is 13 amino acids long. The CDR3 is CASSWTGGHGYTF. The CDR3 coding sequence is TGTGCCAGCAGTTGGACAGGCGGGCATGGCTACACCTTC.

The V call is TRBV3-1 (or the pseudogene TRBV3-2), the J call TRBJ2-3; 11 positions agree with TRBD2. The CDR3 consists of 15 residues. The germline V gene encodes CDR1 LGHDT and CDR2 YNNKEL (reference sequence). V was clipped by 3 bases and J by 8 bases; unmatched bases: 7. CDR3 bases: TGTGCCAGCAGCCAGCCGGGACTAGCGGCAGTTACGCAGTATTTT. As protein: CASSQPGLAAVTQYF.

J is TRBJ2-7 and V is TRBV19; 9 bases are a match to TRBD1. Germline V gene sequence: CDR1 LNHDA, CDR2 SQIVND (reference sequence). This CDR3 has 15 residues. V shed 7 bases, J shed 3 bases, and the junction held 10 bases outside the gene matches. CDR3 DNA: TGTGCCAGTACCCTAACCCGGGACAGGGTCTACGAGCAGTACTTC. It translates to CASTLTRDRVYEQYF.

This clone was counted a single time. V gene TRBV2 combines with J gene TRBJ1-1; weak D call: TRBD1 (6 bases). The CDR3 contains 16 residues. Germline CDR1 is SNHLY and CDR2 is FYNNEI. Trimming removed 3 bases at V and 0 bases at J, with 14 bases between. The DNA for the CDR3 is TGTGCCAGCAGTGATGTCCCCCAGGGGATGAACACTGAAGCTTTCTTT. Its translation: CASSDVPQGMNTEAFF.